This T cell receptor (beta chain) was retrieved from a study of blood T cells in healthy people across ages. The J segment lost 13 bases and the V segment lost 1 base, leaving 4 bases of the junction unmatched. CDR1 and CDR2 (germline): KGHSH, LQKENI. CDR3 size: 12 residues. Study-wide findings and caveats: Estimates based on one million T cells were treated as lower bounds.

A note on this clonotype: Its matching antigen is unknown.

Combining a sample-barcoded 5' primer with a J-beta primer mix, a second PCR ran for about 6 to 11 cycles. TCRdb re-derived calls from the 5' RACE reads in MiXCR, one entry per CDR3 protein. Of roughly 1.4 million distinct CDR3 sequences listed, approximately 59% are singletons. The sequence was obtained from a man aged 18-30 years in good health. The chain carries TRBV18 and TRBJ2-4; 7 bases match TRBD1. Material for sequencing was blood. This CDR3 is CASSPQGQNQYF. CDR3 sequence (DNA): TGTGCCAGCTCACCACAGGGACAGAACCAGTACTTC. Combining the CDR3 with reference TRBV18 and TRBJ2-4 gives the whole variable domain NAGVMQNPRHLVRRRGQEARLRCSPMKGHSHVYWYRQLPEEGLKFMVYLQKENIIDESGMPKERFSAEFPKEGPSILRIQQVVRGDSAAYFCASSPQGQNQYFGAGTRLSVL.